This TCR beta chain comes out of a study of shared clonotypes between healthy human individuals. This clone has just one count. The germline CDR1 and CDR2 sequences are KGHSH and LQKENI. The CDR3 consists of 11 residues. The junction had 2 bases not matched to a gene; V was cut back by 5 bases and J by 8 bases. For sorted subsets, approximately 0.2 ug DNA per replicate equaled 30,000 or so T cell genomes. The protocol was immunoSEQ multiplex PCR, while the TCRdb copy is restricted to in-frame clones and leaves out a portion. The table shows about 320,000 clones, with about nine tenths occurring only once.

The specimen was memory CD8+ T cells sorted from blood. The subset is: CD45RO+ cells pooled with CCR7-negative TemRA cells. This TCR was recovered from a young man in good health. This sequence joins TRBV18 and TRBJ1-2; 7 nucleotides line up with TRBD1. Here the CDR3 DNA reads TGTGCCAGCTCAGACAGGGTCGGCTACACCTTC. It translates to CASSDRVGYTF.